The sequence of this T cell receptor (beta chain) was determined in a study of blood T cells in healthy people across ages. A second PCR, run for about 7 to 11 cycles, used a sample-barcoded 5' primer plus a J-beta primer mix. Using its own MiXCR run on the 5' RACE reads, TCRdb lists one record per CDR3 protein. Found here are about 1,800,000 distinct CDR3 sequences, roughly 28% of them singletons; the top ten hold approximately 7.7%. Total RNA was extracted at no less than 5.5 micrograms per sample. The CDR3 is 11 residues long. V was clipped by 10 bases and J by 5 bases, with 11 bases between them.

The material sequenced was blood. The sequence was obtained from a woman aged 30 to 39 in good health. The J gene is TRBJ2-5, the V gene TRBV12-3 or TRBV12-4; the D call may be TRBD1 or TRBD2 (5 bases each). The chain's CDR3 is CATGTLETQYF. The CDR3 bases are TGTGCCACCGGGACCCTGGAGACCCAGTACTTC.